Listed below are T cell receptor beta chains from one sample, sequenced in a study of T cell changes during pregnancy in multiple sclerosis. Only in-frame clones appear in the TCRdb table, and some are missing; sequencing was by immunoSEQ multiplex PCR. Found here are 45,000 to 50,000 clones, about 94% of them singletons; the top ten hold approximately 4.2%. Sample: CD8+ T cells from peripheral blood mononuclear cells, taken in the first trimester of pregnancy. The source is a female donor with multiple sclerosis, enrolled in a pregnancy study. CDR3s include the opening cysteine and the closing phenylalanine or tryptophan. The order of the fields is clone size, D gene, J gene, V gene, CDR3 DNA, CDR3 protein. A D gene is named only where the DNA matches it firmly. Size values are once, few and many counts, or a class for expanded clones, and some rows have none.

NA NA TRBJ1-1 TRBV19 TGTGCCAGTAGTATGAGGGCCCCGAACACTGAAGCTTTCTTT CASSMRAPNTEAFF
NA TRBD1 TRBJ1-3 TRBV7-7 TGTGCCAGCAGCCCAGGACAGGGGTTTGGAAACACCATATATTTT CASSPGQGFGNTIYF
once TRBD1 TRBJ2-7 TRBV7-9 TGTGCCAGCAGCCCCCAGACAGGGGGACGACCCTACGAGCAGTACTTC CASSPQTGGRPYEQYF
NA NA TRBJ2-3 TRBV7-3 TGTGCCAGCAGTTTAGGGGGGGCAGATACGCAGTATTTT CASSLGGADTQYF
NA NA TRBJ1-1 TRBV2 TGTGCCAGCAATGGGGCATCTGAAGCTTTCTTT CASNGASEAFF
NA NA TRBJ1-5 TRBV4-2 TGTGCCAGCAGCCTCTGGGAGGGTCAGCCCCAGCATTTT CASSLWEGQPQHF
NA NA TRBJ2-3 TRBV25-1 TGTGCCAGCAGTGAAGTCTCCTTCAGGGCAGGGACAGATACGCAGTATTTT CASSEVSFRAGTDTQYF
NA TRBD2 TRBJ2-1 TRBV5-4 TGTGCCAGCAGCTTTGGGACTAGCGGGGGGGCGAACAATGAGCAGTTCTTC CASSFGTSGGANNEQFF
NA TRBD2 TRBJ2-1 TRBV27 TGTGCCAGCAGTTCAACTAGCGGGGGCCCCTACAATGAGCAGTTCTTC CASSSTSGGPYNEQFF
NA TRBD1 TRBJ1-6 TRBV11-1 TGTGCCAGCAGCCCCGACAGGGTTCTGGATTCACCCCTCCACTTT CASSPDRVLDSPLHF
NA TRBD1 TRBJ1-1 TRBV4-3 TGCGCCAGCAGCCAAGTAGCGGACAGGGGGCAGGGCACTGAAGCTTTCTTT CASSQVADRGQGTEAFF
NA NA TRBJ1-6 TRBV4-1 TGCGCCAGCAGCCAGCGGGGCGGGGAGGGCGGTTCACCCCTCCACTTT CASSQRGGEGGSPLHF
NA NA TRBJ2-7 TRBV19 TGTGCCAGTCGGGATGCAGGGGACTACGAGCAGTACTTC CASRDAGDYEQYF
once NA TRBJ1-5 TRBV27 TGTGCCAGCAGTTTTTTACTACCCGGTCAGCCCCAGCATTTT CASSFLLPGQPQHF
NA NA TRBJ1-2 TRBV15 TGTGCCACCAGCAGAGCTACAGGGTACCAGGGCTACACCTTC CATSRATGYQGYTF
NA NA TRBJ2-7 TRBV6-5 TGTGCCAGCAGTTGGGGGACAACCTACGAGCAGTACTTC CASSWGTTYEQYF
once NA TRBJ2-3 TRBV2 TGTGCCAGCATGGGGGAGGCTGGGACAGACACAGATACGCAGTATTTT CASMGEAGTDTDTQYF
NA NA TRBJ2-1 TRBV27 TGTGCCAGCAGTACCCGGGACTTTTACAATGAGCAGTTCTTC CASSTRDFYNEQFF
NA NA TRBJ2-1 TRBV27 TGTGCCAGCAGTTCGGGGTTTGAGCAGTTCTTC CASSSGFEQFF
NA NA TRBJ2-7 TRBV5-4 TGTGCCAGCAGCTCTAGCTCCTACGAGCAGTACTTC CASSSSSYEQYF
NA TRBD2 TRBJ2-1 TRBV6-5 TGTGCCAGCAGTTCCCTGACTAGCGGGACGGACAATGAGCAGTTCTTC CASSSLTSGTDNEQFF
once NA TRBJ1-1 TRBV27 TGTGCCAGCAGTATCGAGTGGAGCGGCACTGAAGCTTTCTTT CASSIEWSGTEAFF
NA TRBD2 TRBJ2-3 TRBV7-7 TGTGCCAGCAGCTTTCTCGCGGGGGACACAGATACGCAGTATTTT CASSFLAGDTDTQYF
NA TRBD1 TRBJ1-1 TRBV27 TGTGCCAGCAGTCTAAAGACAGGGATGAACACTGAAGCTTTCTTT CASSLKTGMNTEAFF
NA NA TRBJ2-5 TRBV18 TGTGCCAGCTCACCGCGCCATTGGCTAGTCGGTCAAGAGACCCAGTACTTC CASSPRHWLVGQETQYF
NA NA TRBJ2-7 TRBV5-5 TGTGCCAGCAGCTTGGCGGCGGGGAGCTCCTACGAGCAGTACTTC CASSLAAGSSYEQYF
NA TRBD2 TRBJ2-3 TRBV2 TGTGCCAGCAGTGTTGCCCGGGGGGAGGAGGGGTTCACAGATACGCAGTATTTT CASSVARGEEGFTDTQYF
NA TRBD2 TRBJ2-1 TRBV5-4 TGTGCCAGCAGCTTTCTAGCGGGAGCTAGGAATGAGCAGTTCTTC CASSFLAGARNEQFF
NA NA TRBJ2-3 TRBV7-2 TGTGCCAGCAGCTTAGCGGACTCTCTCTTCACAGATACGCAGTATTTT CASSLADSLFTDTQYF
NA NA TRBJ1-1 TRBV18 TGTGCCAGCTCACCCTCTCCTGGACAGAGGAACACTGAAGCTTTCTTT CASSPSPGQRNTEAFF
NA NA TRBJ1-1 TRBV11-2 TGTGCCAGCAGCTTAGAGCAGACTGCGAACACTGAAGCTTTCTTT CASSLEQTANTEAFF
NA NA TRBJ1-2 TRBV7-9 TGTGCCAGCAGCCTCTCCTATGGCTACACCTTC CASSLSYGYTF
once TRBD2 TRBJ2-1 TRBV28 TGTGCCAGCAGTTCGCCCGCGGGGACTAGCGGGAGGGGTGAGCAGTTCTTC CASSSPAGTSGRGEQFF
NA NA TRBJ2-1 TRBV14 TGTGCCAGCAGCCAAGATATTAATCTAGTACAGTTCTTC CASSQDINLVQFF
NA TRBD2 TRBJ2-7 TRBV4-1 TGCGCCAGCAGCCTATTAGCGGGAGGCTACGAGCAGTACTTC CASSLLAGGYEQYF
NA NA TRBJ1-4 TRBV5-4 TGTGCCAGCAGCTTGGGGGCGCCCGAAAAACTGTTTTTT CASSLGAPEKLFF
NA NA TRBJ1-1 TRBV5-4 TGTGCCAGCAGCTTGCGGGGGGGGAGCACTGAAGCTTTCTTT CASSLRGGSTEAFF
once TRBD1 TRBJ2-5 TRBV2 TGTGCCAGCAGCAAGGGGACAGGGCAAGAGACCCAGTACTTC CASSKGTGQETQYF
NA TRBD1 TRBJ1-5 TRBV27 TGTGCCAGCAGTTCCATAGACAGGGGGGGAGAGCCCCAGCATTTT CASSSIDRGGEPQHF
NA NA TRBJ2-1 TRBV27 TGTGCCAGCGGAAGAGGGGAGCAGTTCTTC CASGRGEQFF
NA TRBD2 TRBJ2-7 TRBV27 TGTGCCAGCACCCATTGGATTAGCGGGTTATCCTACGAGCAGTACTTC CASTHWISGLSYEQYF
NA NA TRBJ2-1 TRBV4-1 TGCGCCAGCAGCCAAGATACGGGAGACTACAATGAGCAGTTCTTC CASSQDTGDYNEQFF
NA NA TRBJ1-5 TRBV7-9 TGTGCCAGCAGCTTTTGGCAGGGCGGCCCAAATCAGCCCCAGCATTTT CASSFWQGGPNQPQHF
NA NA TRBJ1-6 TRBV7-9 TGTGCCAGCAGCCCCGTGGCGGGTCCCTATAATTCACCCCTCCACTTT CASSPVAGPYNSPLHF
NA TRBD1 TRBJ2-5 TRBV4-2 TGTGCCAGCAGCCTCCCGTCCGGCCAGGGGGTAGCCGAGACCCAGTACTTC CASSLPSGQGVAETQYF
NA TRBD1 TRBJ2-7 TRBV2 TGTGCCAGCAGTGAAGGGGGACAGGGGTCCTACGAGCAGTACTTC CASSEGGQGSYEQYF
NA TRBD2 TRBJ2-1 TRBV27 TGTGCCAGCAGTCCCTTAGCGGGAGGTTTAAATGAGCAGTTCTTC CASSPLAGGLNEQFF
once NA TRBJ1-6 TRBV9 TGTGCCCGGAGAGGGTATAATTCACCCCTCCACTTT CARRGYNSPLHF
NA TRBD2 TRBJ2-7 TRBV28 TGTGCCAGCAGTGCCAGCGGGAGCTCCTACGAGCAGTACTTC CASSASGSSYEQYF
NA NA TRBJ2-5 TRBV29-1 TGCAGCGTTGTTCCCGGGTTTGAGGAAGAGACCCAGTACTTC CSVVPGFEEETQYF
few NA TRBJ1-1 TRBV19 TGTGCCAGTAGTATGGCCATAACGAACACTGAAGCTTTCTTT CASSMAITNTEAFF